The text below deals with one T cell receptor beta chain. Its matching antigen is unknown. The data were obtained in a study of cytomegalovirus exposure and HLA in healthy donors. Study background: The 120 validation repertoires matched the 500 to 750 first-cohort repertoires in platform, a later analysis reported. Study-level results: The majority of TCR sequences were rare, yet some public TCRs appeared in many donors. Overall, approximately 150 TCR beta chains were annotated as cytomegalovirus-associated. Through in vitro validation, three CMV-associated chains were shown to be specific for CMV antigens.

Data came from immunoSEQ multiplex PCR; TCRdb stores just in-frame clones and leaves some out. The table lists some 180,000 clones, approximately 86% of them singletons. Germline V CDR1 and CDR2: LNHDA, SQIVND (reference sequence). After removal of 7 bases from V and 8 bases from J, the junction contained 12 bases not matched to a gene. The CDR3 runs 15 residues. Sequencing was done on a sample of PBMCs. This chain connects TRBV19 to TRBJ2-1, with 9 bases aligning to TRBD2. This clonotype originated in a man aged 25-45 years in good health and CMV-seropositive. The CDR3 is CASTRYSGSGDEQFF. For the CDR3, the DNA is TGTGCCAGTACCCGCTATAGCGGGAGTGGCGATGAGCAGTTCTTC. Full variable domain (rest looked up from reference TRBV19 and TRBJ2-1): DGGITQSPKYLFRKEGQNVTLSCEQNLNHDAMYWYRQDPGQGLRLIYYSQIVNDFQKGDIAEGYSVSREKKESFPLTVTSAQKNPTAFYLCASTRYSGSGDEQFFGPGTRLTVL.